Given below is one T cell receptor beta chain in context. The sample comes from a study of STAT5B mutations in CD4+ large granular lymphocyte leukemia. From germline, CDR1 is SGHNT and CDR2 YENEEA. The CDR3 runs to 15 residues. Trimming pared 2 bases from V and 0 bases from J, leaving 7 bases between. Original analysis: Productive clonotypes were detectable down to 2.59 x 10-5 frequency. Clones were sequenced by immunoSEQ multiplex PCR, and TCRdb holds only the in-frame ones, with some missing. V and J calls and clone size are copied from that table; D and trimming were computed from the DNA. The table records about 38,000 clones, 75% to 85% of them present only once.

The clonotype was recovered from a human donor in good health. The specimen was CD4+ T cells from blood buffy coats. This chain connects TRBV11-3 to TRBJ2-2; D may be TRBD2 (5 bases). In nucleotides, the CDR3 is TGTGCCAGCAGCTTACGGGGTACGAACACCGGGGAGCTGTTTTTT. Its translation: CASSLRGTNTGELFF.